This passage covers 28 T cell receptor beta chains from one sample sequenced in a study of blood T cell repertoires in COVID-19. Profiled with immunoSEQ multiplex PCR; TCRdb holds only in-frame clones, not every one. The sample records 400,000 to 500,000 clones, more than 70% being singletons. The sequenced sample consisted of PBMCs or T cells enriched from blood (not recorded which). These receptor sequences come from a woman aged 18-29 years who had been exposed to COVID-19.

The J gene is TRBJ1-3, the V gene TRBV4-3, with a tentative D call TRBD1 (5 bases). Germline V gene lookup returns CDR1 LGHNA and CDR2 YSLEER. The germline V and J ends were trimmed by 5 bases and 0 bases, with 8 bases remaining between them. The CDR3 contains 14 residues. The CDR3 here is CASSGGVSGNTIYF. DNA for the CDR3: TGCGCCAGCAGCGGGGGGGTCTCTGGAAACACCATATATTTT.

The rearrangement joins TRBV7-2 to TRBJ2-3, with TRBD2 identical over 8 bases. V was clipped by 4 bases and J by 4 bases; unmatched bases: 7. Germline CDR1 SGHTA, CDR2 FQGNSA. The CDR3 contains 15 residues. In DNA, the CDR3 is TGTGCCAGCAGCTCCGGGGGGGGCCACCCAGATACGCAGTATTTT. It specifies CASSSGGGHPDTQYF.

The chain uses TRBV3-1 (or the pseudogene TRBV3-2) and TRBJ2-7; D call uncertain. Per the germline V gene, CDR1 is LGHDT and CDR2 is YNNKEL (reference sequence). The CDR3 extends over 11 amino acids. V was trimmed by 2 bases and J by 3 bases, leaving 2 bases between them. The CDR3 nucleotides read TGTGCCAGCAGCCAATACTACGAGCAGTACTTC. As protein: CASSQYYEQYF.

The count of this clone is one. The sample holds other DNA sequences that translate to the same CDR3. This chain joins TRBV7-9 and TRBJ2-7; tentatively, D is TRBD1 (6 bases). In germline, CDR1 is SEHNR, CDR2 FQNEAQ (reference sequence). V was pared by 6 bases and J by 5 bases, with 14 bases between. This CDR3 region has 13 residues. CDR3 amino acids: CASSLTGPNEQYF. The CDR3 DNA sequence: TGTGCCAGCAGTCTAACAGGGCCCAACGAGCAGTACTTC.

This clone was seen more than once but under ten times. The CDR3 DNA sequence: TGCGCCAGCAGCTTGAGCGGGAGGATCAACGAGCAGTACTTC. This encodes CASSLSGRINEQYF. This sequence joins TRBV5-1 and TRBJ2-7; 9 positions agree with TRBD2. This CDR3 has 14 residues. V lost 1 base, J lost 5 bases, and 4 bases stayed unmatched. Germline V lookup: CDR1 SGHRS, CDR2 YFSETQ.

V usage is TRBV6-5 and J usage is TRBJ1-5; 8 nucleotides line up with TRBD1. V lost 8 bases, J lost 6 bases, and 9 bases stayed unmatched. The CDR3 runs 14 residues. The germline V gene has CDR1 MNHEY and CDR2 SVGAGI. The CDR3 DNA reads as TGTGCCAGCGGGGCAGGGGGCGTATTTCAGCCCCAGCATTTT. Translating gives CASGAGGVFQPQHF.

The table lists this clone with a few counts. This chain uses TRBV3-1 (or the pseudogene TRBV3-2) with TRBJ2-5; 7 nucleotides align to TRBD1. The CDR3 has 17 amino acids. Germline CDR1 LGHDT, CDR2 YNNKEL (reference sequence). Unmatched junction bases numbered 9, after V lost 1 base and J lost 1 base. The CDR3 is CASSQGDSFTIQETQYF. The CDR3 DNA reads TGTGCCAGCAGCCAAGGGGACAGTTTCACAATCCAAGAGACCCAGTACTTC.

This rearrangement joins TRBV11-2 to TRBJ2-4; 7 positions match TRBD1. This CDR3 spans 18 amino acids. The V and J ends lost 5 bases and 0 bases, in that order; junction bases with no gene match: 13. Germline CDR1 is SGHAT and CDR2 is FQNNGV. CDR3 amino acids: CASSPLMTGSLAKNIQYF. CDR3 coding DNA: TGTGCCAGCAGCCCTTTAATGACAGGGTCCCTAGCCAAAAACATTCAGTACTTC.

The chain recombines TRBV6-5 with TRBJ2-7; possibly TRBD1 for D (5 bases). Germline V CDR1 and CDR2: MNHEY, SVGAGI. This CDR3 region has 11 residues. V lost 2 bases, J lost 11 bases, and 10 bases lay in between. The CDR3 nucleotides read TGTGCCAGCAGTTACGTGGGCAGGGAGTACTTC. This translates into CASSYVGREYF.

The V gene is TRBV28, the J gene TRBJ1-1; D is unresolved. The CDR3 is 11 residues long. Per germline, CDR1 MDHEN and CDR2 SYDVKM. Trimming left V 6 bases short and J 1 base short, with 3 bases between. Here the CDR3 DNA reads TGTGCCAGCAGCGGGAACACTGAAGCTTTCTTT. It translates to CASSGNTEAFF.

The CDR3 protein is CASSVTGAANYGYTF. The CDR3 DNA is TGTGCCAGTAGTGTCACAGGAGCAGCTAACTATGGCTACACCTTC. The chain carries TRBV19 and TRBJ1-2; a possible D gene is TRBD1 (5 bases). The germline V gene has CDR1 LNHDA and CDR2 SQIVND (reference sequence). The CDR3 has 15 residues. V was clipped by 5 bases and J by 0 bases, with 13 bases between them.

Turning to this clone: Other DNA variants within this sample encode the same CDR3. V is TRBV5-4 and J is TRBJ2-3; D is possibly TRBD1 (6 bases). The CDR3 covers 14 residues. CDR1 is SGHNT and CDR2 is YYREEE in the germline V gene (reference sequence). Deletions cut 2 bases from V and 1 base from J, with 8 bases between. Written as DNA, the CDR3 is TGTGCCAGCAGCTTACGACAGGGCACAGATACGCAGTATTTT. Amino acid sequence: CASSLRQGTDTQYF.

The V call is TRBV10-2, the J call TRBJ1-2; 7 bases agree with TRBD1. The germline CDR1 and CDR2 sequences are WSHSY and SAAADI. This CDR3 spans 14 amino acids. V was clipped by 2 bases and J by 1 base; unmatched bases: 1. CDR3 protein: CASSENRGNYGYTF. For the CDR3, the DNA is TGCGCCAGCAGTGAGAACAGGGGTAACTATGGCTACACCTTC.

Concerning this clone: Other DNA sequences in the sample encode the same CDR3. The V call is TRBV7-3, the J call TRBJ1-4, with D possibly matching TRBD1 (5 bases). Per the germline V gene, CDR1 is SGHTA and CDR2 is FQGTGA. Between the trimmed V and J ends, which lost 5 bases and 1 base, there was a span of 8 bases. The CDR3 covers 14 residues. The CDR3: CASSAGGTNEKLFF. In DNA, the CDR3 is TGTGCCAGCAGCGCGGGGGGAACTAATGAAAAACTGTTTTTT.

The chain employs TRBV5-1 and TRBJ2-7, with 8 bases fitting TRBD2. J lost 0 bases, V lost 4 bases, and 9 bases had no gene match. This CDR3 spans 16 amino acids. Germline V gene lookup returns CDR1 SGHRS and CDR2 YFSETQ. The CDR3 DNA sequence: TGCGCCAGCAGCCCGGGAGGGACCGTGAGCTCCTACGAGCAGTACTTC. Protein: CASSPGGTVSSYEQYF.

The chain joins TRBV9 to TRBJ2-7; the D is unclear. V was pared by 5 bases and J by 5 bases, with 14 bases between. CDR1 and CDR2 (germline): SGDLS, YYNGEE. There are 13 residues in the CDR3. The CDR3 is CASSQAGINEQYF. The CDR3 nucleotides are TGTGCCAGCAGTCAGGCAGGAATCAACGAGCAGTACTTC. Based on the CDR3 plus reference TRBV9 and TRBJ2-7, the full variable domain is DSGVTQTPKHLITATGQRVTLRCSPRSGDLSVYWYQQSLDQGLQFLIQYYNGEERAKGNILERFSAQQFPDLHSELNLSSLELGDSALYFCASSQAGINEQYFGPGTRLTVT.

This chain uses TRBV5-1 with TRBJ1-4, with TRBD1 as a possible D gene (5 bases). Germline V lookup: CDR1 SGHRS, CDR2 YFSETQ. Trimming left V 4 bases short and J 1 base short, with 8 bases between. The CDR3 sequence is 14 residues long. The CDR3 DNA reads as TGCGCCAGCAGCCCGACAGTAACTAATGAAAAACTGTTTTTT. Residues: CASSPTVTNEKLFF.

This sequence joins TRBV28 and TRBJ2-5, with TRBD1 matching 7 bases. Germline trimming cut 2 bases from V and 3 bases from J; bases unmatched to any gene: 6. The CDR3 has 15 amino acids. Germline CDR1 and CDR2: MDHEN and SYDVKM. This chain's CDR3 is CASSLHGTAKETQYF. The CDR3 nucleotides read TGTGCCAGCAGTTTACATGGGACAGCGAAAGAGACCCAGTACTTC.

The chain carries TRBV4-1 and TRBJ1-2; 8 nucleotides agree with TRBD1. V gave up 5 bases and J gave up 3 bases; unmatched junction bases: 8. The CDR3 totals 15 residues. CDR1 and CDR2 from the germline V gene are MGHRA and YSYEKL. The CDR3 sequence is CASSSRQGSDYGYTF. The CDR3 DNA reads TGCGCCAGCAGCTCCCGACAGGGGTCGGACTATGGCTACACCTTC.

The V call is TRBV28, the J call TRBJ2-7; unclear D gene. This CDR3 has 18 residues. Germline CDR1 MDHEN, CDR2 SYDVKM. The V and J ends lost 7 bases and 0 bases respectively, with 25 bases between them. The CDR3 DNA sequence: TGTGCCAGCAACCCCGTCGGCGGTCCCGCCTCCCACTCCTACGAGCAGTACTTC. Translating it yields CASNPVGGPASHSYEQYF.

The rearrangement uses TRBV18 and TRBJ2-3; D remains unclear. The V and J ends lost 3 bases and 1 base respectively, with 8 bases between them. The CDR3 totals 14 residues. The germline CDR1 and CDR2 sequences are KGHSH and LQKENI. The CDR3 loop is CASSPLTGTDTQYF. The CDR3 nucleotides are TGTGCCAGCTCACCCCTAACCGGCACAGATACGCAGTATTTT. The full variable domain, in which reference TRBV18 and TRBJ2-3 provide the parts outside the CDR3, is NAGVMQNPRHLVRRRGQEARLRCSPMKGHSHVYWYRQLPEEGLKFMVYLQKENIIDESGMPKERFSAEFPKEGPSILRIQQVVRGDSAAYFCASSPLTGTDTQYFGPGTRLTVL.

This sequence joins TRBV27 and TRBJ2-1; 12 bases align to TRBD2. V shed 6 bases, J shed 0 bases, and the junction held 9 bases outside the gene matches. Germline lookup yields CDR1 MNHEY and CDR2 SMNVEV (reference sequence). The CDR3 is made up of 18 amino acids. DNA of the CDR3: TGTGCCAGCAGCACTCTCGCGACTAGCGGGAGCTCCTACAATGAGCAGTTCTTC. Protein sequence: CASSTLATSGSSYNEQFF.

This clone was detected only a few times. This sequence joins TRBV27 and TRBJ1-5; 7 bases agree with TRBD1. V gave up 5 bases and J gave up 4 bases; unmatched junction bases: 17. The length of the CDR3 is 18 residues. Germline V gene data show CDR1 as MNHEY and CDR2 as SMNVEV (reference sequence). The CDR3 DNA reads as TGTGCCAGCAGTCAAGAACACCAGGACAGGCGGCGGAATCAGCCCCAGCATTTT. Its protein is CASSQEHQDRRRNQPQHF.

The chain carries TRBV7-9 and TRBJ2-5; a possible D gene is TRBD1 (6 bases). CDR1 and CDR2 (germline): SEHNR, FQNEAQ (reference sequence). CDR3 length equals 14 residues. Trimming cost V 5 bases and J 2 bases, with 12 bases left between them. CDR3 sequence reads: CASSPRGPQETQYF. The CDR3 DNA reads TGTGCCAGCAGCCCCAGGGGCCCTCAAGAGACCCAGTACTTC.

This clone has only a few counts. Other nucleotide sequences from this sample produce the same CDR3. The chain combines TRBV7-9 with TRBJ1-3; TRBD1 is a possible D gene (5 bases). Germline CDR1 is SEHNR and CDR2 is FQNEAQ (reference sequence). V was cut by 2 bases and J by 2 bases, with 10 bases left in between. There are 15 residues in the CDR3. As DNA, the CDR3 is TGTGCCAGCAGCTTACAGGGAGGTGCTGGAAACACCATATATTTT. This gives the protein CASSLQGGAGNTIYF.

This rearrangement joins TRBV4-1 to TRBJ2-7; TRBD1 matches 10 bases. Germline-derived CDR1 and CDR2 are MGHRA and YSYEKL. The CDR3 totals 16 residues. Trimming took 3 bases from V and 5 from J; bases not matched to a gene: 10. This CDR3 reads CASSHGDRGRGDEQYF. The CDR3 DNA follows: TGCGCCAGCAGCCACGGAGACAGGGGGCGCGGCGACGAGCAGTACTTC.

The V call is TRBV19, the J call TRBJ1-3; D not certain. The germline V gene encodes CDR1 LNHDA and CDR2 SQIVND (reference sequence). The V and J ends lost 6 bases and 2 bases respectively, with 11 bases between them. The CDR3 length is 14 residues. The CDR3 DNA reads TGTGCCAGTAGGATCGGAGGAGCTGGAAACACCATATATTTT. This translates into CASRIGGAGNTIYF.

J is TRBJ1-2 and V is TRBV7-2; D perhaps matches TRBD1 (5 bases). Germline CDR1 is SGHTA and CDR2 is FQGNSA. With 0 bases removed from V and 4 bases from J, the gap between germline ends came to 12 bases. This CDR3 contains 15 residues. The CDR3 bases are TGTGCCAGCAGCTTAGCTCAGGGCCGGAGCTATGGCTACACCTTC. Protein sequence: CASSLAQGRSYGYTF.